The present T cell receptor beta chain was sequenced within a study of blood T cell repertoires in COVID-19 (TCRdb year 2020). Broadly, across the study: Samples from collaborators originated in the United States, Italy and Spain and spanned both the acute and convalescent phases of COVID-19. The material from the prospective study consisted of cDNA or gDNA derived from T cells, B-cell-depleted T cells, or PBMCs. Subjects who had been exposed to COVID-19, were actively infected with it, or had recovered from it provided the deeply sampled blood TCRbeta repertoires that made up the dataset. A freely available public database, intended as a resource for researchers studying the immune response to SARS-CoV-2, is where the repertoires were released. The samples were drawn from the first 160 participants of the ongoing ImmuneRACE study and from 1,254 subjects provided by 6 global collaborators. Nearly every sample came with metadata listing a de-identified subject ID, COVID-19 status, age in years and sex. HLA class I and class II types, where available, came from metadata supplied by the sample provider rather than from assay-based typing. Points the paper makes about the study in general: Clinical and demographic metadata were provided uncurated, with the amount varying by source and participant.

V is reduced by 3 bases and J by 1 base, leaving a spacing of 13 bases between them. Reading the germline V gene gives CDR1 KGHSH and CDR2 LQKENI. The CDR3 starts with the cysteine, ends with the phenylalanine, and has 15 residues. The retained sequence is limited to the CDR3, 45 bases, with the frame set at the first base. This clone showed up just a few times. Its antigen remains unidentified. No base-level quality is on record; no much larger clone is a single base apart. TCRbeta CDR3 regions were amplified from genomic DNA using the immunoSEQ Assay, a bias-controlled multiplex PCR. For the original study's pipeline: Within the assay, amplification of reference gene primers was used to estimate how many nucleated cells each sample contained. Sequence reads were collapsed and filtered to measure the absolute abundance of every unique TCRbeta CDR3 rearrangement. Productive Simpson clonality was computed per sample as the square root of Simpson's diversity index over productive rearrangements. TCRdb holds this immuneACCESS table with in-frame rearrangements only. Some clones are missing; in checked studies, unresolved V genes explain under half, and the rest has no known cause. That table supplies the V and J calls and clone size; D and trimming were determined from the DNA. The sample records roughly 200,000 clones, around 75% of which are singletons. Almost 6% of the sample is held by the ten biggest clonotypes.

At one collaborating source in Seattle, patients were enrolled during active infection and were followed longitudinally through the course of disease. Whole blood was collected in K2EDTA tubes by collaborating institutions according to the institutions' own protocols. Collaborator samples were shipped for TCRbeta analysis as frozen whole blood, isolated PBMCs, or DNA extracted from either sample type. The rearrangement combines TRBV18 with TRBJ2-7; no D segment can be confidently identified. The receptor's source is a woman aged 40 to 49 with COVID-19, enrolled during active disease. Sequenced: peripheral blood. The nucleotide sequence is TGTGCCAGCTCACCCTTCAGCGAGCCTTCCTACGAGCAGTACTTC. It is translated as CASSPFSEPSYEQYF.